The present T cell receptor (beta chain) was sequenced within a study of T cells in Graves' hyperthyroidism and ophthalmopathy. Study as a whole: Peripheral blood was collected at initial diagnosis, before any treatment.

Diagnostic decisions used clinical symptoms, serum thyroxine and TRAb, thyroid ultrasound and orbital computed tomography. The CDR3 is made up of 15 amino acids. After removal of 5 bases from V and 3 bases from J, the junction contained 7 bases not matched to a gene. To note about this clonotype: No antigen is known for it.

It was RNA transcripts that yielded the amplified TCR beta CDR3 regions. First-round RT-PCR targeting the TCR CDR3 was performed with the HTBI primer set. TCRdb re-called the multiplex PCR reads through MiXCR, storing one row per CDR3 protein. The repertoire holds around 500,000 distinct CDR3 sequences, with less than 15% as singletons. General study results and limits: Ophthalmopathy was told apart from stable hyperthyroidism by a 13 V-J model. A median approximately 6.8 months before onset, the model predicted ophthalmopathy.

This sequence originates from a woman aged 40 to 50 with Graves' hyperthyroidism. Sequencing was carried out using blood. The chain has TRBV12-3 or TRBV12-4 and TRBJ2-5; 9 nucleotides agree with TRBD1. The CDR3 region has the DNA TGTGCCAGCAGTACCTGGGACAGGGAAAAAGAGACCCAGTACTTC. Its protein product is CASSTWDREKETQYF.